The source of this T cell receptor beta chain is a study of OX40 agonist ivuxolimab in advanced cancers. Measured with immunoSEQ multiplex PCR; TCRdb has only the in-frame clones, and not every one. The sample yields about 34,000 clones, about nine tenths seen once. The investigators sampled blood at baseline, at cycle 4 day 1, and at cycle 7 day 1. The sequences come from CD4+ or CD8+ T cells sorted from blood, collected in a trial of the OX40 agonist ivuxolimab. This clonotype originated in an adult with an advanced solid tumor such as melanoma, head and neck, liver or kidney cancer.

The CDR3 here is CASSLGQPSTEAFF. As DNA, the CDR3 is TGTGCCAGCAGCTTAGGACAGCCATCCACTGAAGCTTTCTTT. J is TRBJ1-1 and V is TRBV11-2; a possible D gene is TRBD1 (5 bases). Germline CDR1 is SGHAT and CDR2 is FQNNGV. This CDR3 is built from 14 residues. The V end lost 1 base, the J end lost 4 bases, and 10 bases lay between the germline ends.